Following are 6 T cell receptor beta chains from one sample sequenced in a study of blood T cell repertoires in COVID-19 (dated by TCRdb to 2018 to 2020). Libraries were constructed by the immunoSEQ multiplex PCR assay. TCRdb holds this immuneACCESS table with in-frame rearrangements only. Some clones are missing; in checked studies, unresolved V genes explain under half, and the rest has no known cause. The sample yields around 250,000 clones; 65% to 90% were counted once. The ten largest clones capture 15% to 19% of the sample. Sequenced sample: PBMCs or T cells enriched from blood (not recorded which). These receptors were obtained from a man younger than 35 who had recovered from COVID-19.

The CDR3 DNA reads as TGTGCCAGCAGAGATCCGGGACAGGGGGCCCCAAACTATGGCTACACCTTC. Amino acid sequence: CASRDPGQGAPNYGYTF. The rearrangement uses TRBV13 and TRBJ1-2; 12 positions match TRBD1. The CDR3 consists of 17 residues. V lost 6 bases and J lost 2; bases outside the gene matches: 10. Germline CDR1 is PRHDT and CDR2 is FYEKMQ (reference sequence).

This clone was seen only once. The chain carries TRBV14 and TRBJ2-7; no definite D call. The CDR3 length is 13 residues. Per the germline V gene, CDR1 is SGHDN and CDR2 is FVKESK. Trimming left V 2 bases short and J 6 bases short, with 11 bases between. This chain's CDR3 is CASSQQEYGEQYF. The CDR3 nucleotides are TGTGCCAGCAGCCAACAAGAGTACGGCGAGCAGTACTTC.

The rearrangement uses TRBV6-2 or TRBV6-3 and TRBJ2-7; possible D gene TRBD1, 6 bases. The ends were cut back, 2 bases at V and 3 bases at J, with 14 bases in the middle. This CDR3 is built from 15 residues. CDR1 and CDR2 from the germline V gene are MNHEY and SVGEGT. The CDR3 here is CASSYHFTGSYEQYF. The CDR3 DNA is TGTGCCAGCAGTTACCACTTTACAGGGAGCTACGAGCAGTACTTC.

The V and J genes are TRBV10-1 and TRBJ2-5, with TRBD1 matching over 12 bases. The CDR3 has 16 residues. Unmatched junction bases numbered 9, after V lost 5 bases and J lost 5 bases. The germline V gene has CDR1 WNHNN and CDR2 SYGVQD (reference sequence). The CDR3: CASSFEGTGGWETQYF. The CDR3 DNA sequence: TGCGCCAGCAGTTTCGAGGGGACAGGGGGCTGGGAGACCCAGTACTTC.

This chain connects TRBV30 to TRBJ1-6; D remains unclear. This CDR3 contains 14 residues. Per germline, CDR1 GTSNPN and CDR2 SVGIG (reference sequence). V gave up 5 bases and J gave up 5 bases, with 13 bases separating them. CDR3 nucleotides: TGTGCCTGGCTCCCACGAGTCAATAATTCACCCCTCCACTTT. Protein product: CAWLPRVNNSPLHF.

V is TRBV2 and J is TRBJ1-1; 7 bases match TRBD1. The CDR3 is 14 residues long. Germline values: CDR1 SNHLY, CDR2 FYNNEI. Germline trimming cut 7 bases from V and 4 bases from J; bases unmatched to any gene: 9. This chain's CDR3 is CASITGDGGTEAFF. Here the CDR3 DNA reads TGTGCCAGCATAACAGGGGATGGGGGCACTGAAGCTTTCTTT.